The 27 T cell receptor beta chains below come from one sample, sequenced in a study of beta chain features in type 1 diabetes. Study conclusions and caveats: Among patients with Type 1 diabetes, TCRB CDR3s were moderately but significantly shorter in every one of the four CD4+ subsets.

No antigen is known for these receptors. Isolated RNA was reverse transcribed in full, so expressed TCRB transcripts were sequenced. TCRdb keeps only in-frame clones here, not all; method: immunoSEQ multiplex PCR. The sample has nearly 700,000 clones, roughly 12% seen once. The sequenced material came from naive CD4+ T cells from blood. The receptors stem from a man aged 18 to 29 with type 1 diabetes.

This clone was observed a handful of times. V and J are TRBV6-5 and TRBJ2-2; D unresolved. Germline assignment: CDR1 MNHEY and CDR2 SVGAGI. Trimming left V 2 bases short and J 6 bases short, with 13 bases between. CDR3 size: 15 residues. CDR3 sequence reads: CASSYTFNLAGELFF. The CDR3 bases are TGTGCCAGCAGTTACACCTTCAACTTGGCCGGGGAGCTGTTTTTT.

This CDR3 is CSVERGGETQYF. The CDR3 coding sequence is TGCAGCGTTGAACGTGGGGGAGAGACCCAGTACTTC. The chain is built from TRBV29-1 and TRBJ2-5; D may correspond to TRBD1 or TRBD2 (5 bases each). CDR1 and CDR2 (germline): SQVTM, ANQGSEA. The CDR3 is 12 amino acids. Trimming pared 2 bases from V and 4 bases from J, leaving 8 bases between.

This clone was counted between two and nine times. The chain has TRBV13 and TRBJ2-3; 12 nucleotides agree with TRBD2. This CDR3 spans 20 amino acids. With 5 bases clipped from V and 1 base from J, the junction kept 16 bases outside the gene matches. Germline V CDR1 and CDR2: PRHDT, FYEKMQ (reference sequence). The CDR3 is CASSPFLELAGGVRTDTQYF. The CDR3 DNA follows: TGTGCCAGCAGCCCCTTCTTAGAACTAGCGGGGGGAGTACGCACAGATACGCAGTATTTT.

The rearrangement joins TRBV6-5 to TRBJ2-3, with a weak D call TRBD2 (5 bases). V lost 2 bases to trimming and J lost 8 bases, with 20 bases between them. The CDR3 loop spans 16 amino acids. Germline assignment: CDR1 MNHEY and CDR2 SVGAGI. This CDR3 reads CASSYHTTEEMATQYF. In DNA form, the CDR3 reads TGTGCCAGCAGTTACCACACGACGGAGGAAATGGCTACGCAGTATTTT.

CDR3 in DNA: TGTGCCAGCAGCCTGAGGAGACAGGCCGCGAGCTCCTACAATGAGCAGTTCTTC. Translating gives CASSLRRQAASSYNEQFF. The chain recombines TRBV5-4 with TRBJ2-1, with D possibly being TRBD1 (6 bases). V lost 4 bases and J 0 bases, leaving 20 bases between the germline ends. CDR1 and CDR2 from the germline V gene are SGHNT and YYREEE (reference sequence). This CDR3 spans 18 amino acids.

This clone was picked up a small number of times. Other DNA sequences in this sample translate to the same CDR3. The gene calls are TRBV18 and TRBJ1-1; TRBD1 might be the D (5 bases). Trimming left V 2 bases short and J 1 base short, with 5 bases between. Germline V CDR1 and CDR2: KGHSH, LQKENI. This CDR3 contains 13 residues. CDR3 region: CASSPGANTEAFF. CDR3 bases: TGTGCCAGCTCACCAGGGGCGAACACTGAAGCTTTCTTT.

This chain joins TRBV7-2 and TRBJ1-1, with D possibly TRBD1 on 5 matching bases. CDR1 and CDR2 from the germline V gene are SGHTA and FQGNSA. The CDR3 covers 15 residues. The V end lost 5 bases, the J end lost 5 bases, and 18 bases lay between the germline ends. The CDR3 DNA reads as TGTGCCAGCAGCCCTGGCAGGGTTGGAGGGACTGAAGCTTTCTTT. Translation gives CASSPGRVGGTEAFF. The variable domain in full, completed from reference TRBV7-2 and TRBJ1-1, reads GAGVSQSPSNKVTEKGKDVELRCDPISGHTALYWYRQSLGQGLEFLIYFQGNSAPDKSGLPSDRFSAERTGGSVSTLTIQRTQQEDSAVYLCASSPGRVGGTEAFFGQGTRLTVV.

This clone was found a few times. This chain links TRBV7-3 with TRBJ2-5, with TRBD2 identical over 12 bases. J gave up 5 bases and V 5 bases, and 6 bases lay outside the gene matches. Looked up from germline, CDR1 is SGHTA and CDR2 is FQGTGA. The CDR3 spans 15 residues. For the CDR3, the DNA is TGTGCCAGCAGCGTGGGACTAGCGGGTAGGGAGACCCAGTACTTC. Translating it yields CASSVGLAGRETQYF.

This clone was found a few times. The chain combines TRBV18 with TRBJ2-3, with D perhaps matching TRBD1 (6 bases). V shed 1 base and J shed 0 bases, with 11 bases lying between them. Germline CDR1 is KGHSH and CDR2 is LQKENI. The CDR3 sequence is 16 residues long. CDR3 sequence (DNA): TGTGCCAGCTCACCACAGGGGGTGCCTAGCACAGATACGCAGTATTTT. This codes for CASSPQGVPSTDTQYF.

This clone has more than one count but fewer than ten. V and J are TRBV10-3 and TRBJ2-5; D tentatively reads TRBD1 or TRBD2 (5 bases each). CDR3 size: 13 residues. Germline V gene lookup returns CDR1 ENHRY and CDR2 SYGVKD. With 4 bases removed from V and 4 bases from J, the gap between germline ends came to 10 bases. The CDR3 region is CAISGGERETQYF. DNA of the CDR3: TGTGCCATCAGTGGAGGGGAGAGAGAGACCCAGTACTTC.

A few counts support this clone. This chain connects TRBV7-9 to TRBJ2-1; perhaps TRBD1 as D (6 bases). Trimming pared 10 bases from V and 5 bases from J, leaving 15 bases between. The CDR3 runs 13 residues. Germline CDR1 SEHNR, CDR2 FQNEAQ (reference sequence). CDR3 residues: CAITRGGHNEQFF. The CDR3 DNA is TGTGCCATCACCAGGGGCGGGCACAATGAGCAGTTCTTC.

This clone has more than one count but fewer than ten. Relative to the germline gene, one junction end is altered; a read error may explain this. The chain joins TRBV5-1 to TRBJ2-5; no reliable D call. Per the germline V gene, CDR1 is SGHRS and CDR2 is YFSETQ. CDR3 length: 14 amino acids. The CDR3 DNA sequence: TGCGCCAGCAGCTCTCAGACGGGCCAAGAGACCCATTACTTC. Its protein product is CASSSQTGQETHYF.

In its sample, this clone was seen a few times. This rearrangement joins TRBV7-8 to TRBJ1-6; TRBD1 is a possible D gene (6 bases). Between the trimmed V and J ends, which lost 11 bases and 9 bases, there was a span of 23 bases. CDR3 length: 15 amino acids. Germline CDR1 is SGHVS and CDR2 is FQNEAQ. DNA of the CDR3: TGTGCCTCCCGACGAGGTGGAGGGGGAGGTTCACCCCTCCACTTT. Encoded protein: CASRRGGGGGSPLHF.

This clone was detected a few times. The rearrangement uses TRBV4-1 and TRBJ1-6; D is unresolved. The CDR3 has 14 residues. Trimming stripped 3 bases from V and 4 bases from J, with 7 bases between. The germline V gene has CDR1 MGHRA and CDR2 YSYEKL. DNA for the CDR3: TGCGCCAGCAGCCACGGCGGGTATAATTCACCCCTCCACTTT. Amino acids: CASSHGGYNSPLHF.

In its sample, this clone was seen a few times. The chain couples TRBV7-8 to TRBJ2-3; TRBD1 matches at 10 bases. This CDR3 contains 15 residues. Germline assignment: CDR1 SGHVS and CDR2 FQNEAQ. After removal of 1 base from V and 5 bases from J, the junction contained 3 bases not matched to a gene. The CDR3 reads CASSLGQGAGDTQYF. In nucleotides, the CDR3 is TGTGCCAGCAGCTTAGGACAGGGGGCTGGAGATACGCAGTATTTT.

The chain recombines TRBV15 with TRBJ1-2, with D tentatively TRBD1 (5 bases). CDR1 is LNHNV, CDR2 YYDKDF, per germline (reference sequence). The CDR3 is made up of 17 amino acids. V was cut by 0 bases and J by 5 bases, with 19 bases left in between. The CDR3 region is CATSRDLGEILGYGYTF. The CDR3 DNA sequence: TGTGCCACCAGCAGAGATTTGGGGGAGATACTGGGGTATGGCTACACCTTC.

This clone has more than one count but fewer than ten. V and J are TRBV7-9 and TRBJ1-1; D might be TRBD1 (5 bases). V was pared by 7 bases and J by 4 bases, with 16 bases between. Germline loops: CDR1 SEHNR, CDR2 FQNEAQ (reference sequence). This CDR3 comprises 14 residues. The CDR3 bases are TGTGCCAGCACCCAACAGGCAACAGGCACTGAAGCTTTCTTT. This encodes CASTQQATGTEAFF.

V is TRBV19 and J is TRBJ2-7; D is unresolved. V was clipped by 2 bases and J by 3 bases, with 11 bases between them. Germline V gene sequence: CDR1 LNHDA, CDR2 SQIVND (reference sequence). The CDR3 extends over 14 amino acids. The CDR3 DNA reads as TGTGCCAGTAGTATACCGGATAAGGTCTACGAGCAGTACTTC. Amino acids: CASSIPDKVYEQYF. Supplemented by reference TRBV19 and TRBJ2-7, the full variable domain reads DGGITQSPKYLFRKEGQNVTLSCEQNLNHDAMYWYRQDPGQGLRLIYYSQIVNDFQKGDIAEGYSVSREKKESFPLTVTSAQKNPTAFYLCASSIPDKVYEQYFGPGTRLTVT.

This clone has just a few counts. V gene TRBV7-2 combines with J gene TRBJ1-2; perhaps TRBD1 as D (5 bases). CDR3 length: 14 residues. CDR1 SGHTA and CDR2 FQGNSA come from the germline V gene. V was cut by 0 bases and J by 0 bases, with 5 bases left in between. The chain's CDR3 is CASSLAGANYGYTF. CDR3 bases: TGTGCCAGCAGCTTAGCGGGGGCTAACTATGGCTACACCTTC.

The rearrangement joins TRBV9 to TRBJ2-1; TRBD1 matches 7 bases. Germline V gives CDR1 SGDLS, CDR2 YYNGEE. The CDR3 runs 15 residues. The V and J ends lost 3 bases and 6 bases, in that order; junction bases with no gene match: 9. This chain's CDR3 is CASSGQGELVNEQFF. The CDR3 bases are TGTGCCAGCAGCGGACAGGGAGAACTCGTCAATGAGCAGTTCTTC.

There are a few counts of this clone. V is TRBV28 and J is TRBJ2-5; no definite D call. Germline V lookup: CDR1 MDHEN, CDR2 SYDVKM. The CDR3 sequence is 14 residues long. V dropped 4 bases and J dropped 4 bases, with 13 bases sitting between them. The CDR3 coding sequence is TGTGCCAGCAGTTCGGGCCCGCAACGAGAGACCCAGTACTTC. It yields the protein CASSSGPQRETQYF.

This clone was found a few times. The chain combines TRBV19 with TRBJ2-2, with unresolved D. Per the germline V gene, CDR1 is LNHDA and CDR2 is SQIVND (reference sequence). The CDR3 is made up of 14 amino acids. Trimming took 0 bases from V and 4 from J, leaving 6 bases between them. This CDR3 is CASSIDRTTGELFF. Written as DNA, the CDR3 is TGTGCCAGTAGTATAGACCGTACCACCGGGGAGCTGTTTTTT.

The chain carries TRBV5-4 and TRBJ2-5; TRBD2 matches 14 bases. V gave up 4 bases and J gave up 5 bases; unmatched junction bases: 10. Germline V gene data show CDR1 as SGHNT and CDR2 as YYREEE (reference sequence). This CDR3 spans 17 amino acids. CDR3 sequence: CASSPRLAGGPEETQYF. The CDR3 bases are TGTGCCAGCAGCCCCAGACTAGCGGGGGGGCCTGAGGAGACCCAGTACTTC. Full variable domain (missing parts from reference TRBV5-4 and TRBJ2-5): ETGVTQSPTHLIKTRGQQVTLRCSSQSGHNTVSWYQQALGQGPQFIFQYYREEENGRGNFPPRFSGLQFPNYSSELNVNALELDDSALYLCASSPRLAGGPEETQYFGPGTRLLVL.

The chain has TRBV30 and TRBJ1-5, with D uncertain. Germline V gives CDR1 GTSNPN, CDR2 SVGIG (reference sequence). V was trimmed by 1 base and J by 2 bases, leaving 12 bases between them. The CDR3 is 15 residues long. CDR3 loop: CAWSDATVGNQPQHF. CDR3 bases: TGTGCCTGGAGTGATGCCACGGTGGGCAATCAGCCCCAGCATTTT.

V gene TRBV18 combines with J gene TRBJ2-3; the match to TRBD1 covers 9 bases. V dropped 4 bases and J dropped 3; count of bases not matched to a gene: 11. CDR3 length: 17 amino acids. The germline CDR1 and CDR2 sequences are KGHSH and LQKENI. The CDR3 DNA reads TGTGCCAGCTCACGACTGGGACAGGGAGTACGGACAGATACGCAGTATTTT. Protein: CASSRLGQGVRTDTQYF. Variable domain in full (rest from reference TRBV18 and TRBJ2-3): NAGVMQNPRHLVRRRGQEARLRCSPMKGHSHVYWYRQLPEEGLKFMVYLQKENIIDESGMPKERFSAEFPKEGPSILRIQQVVRGDSAAYFCASSRLGQGVRTDTQYFGPGTRLTVL.

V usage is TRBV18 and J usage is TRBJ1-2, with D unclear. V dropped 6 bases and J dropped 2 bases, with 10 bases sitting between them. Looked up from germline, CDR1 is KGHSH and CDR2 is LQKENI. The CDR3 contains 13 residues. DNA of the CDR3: TGTGCCAGCTCGCCGACCGTCAACTATGGCTACACCTTC. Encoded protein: CASSPTVNYGYTF. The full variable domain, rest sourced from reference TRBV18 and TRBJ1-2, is NAGVMQNPRHLVRRRGQEARLRCSPMKGHSHVYWYRQLPEEGLKFMVYLQKENIIDESGMPKERFSAEFPKEGPSILRIQQVVRGDSAAYFCASSPTVNYGYTFGSGTRLTVV.

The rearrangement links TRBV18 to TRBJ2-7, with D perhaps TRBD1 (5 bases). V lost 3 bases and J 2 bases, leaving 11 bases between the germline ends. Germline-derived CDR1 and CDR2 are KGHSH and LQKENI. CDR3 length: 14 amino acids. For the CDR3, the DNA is TGTGCCAGCTCACCGTCCAGGGATGCCTACGAGCAGTACTTC. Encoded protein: CASSPSRDAYEQYF.